What follows are 15 T cell receptor beta chains derived from one specimen sequenced in a study of graft-versus-host responses after intestinal transplantation. No cognate antigen is known for these TCRs. TCRdb's copy holds only in-frame clones and misses some; the assay was immunoSEQ multiplex PCR. The repertoire holds some 100,000 clones, roughly 90% seen once, with around 0.067% in the top ten. This specimen consisted of unstimulated CD8+ T cells sorted from spleen or lymph node cells, obtained before transplant. Receptors originate from a human donor who was the organ donor for an intestinal transplant.

V gene TRBV9 combines with J gene TRBJ2-3, with 9 nucleotides matching TRBD2. This CDR3 has 16 residues. J lost 4 bases, V lost 0 bases, and 6 bases had no gene match. Germline CDR1 reads SGDLS; CDR2 reads YYNGEE. The CDR3 region has the DNA TGTGCCAGCAGCGTAGCCTTTGGACTAGCGTCAGATACGCAGTATTTT. The encoded protein is CASSVAFGLASDTQYF.

CDR3 residues: CASSLLMDSSYEQYF. In DNA form, the CDR3 reads TGTGCCAGCAGCTTACTTATGGACAGCTCCTACGAGCAGTACTTC. The V and J genes are TRBV11-2 and TRBJ2-7; TRBD1 might be the D (6 bases). CDR1 is SGHAT, CDR2 FQNNGV, per germline. With 2 bases removed from V and 0 bases from J, the gap between germline ends came to 11 bases. CDR3 size: 15 residues.

The rearrangement uses TRBV5-1 and TRBJ1-6; the D is unclear. Trimming took off 1 base at V and 12 bases at J, with 11 bases between the two ends. The CDR3 covers 13 residues. The germline gives CDR1 SGHRS, CDR2 YFSETQ. The CDR3 loop is CASSLWVRGPLHF. CDR3 bases: TGCGCCAGCAGCTTGTGGGTAAGAGGACCCCTCCACTTT.

The chain employs TRBV29-1 and TRBJ1-2; D is unclear. Looked up from germline, CDR1 is SQVTM and CDR2 is ANQGSEA. The germline V and J ends were trimmed by 3 bases and 4 bases, with 15 bases remaining between them. The CDR3 spans 14 residues. The CDR3 DNA is TGCAGCGTTGAGCGGGTCCAGGAGGGCTATGGCTACACCTTC. Its protein product is CSVERVQEGYGYTF. The complete variable domain, with remaining parts taken from reference TRBV29-1 and TRBJ1-2, reads SAVISQKPSRDICQRGTSLTIQCQVDSQVTMMFWYRQQPGQSLTLIATANQGSEATYESGFVIDKFPISRPNLTFSTLTVSNMSPEDSSIYLCSVERVQEGYGYTFGSGTRLTVV.

The V gene is TRBV11-3, the J gene TRBJ1-1, with D uncertain. The CDR3 has 14 residues. Looked up from germline, CDR1 is SGHNT and CDR2 is YENEEA. V lost 1 base and J 6 bases, leaving 12 bases between the germline ends. The chain's CDR3 is CASSLVRGISEAFF. DNA of the CDR3: TGTGCCAGCAGCTTAGTGAGAGGGATCTCTGAAGCTTTCTTT. The whole variable domain, remainder taken from reference TRBV11-3 and TRBJ1-1, is EAGVVQSPRYKIIEKKQPVAFWCNPISGHNTLYWYLQNLGQGPELLIRYENEEAVDDSQLPKDRFSAERLKGVDSTLKIQPAELGDSAVYLCASSLVRGISEAFFGQGTRLTVV.

The genes are TRBV28 and TRBJ1-1; no firm D call. The germline gives CDR1 MDHEN, CDR2 SYDVKM. V lost 3 bases, J lost 0 bases, and 20 bases lay in between. This CDR3 contains 18 residues. In nucleotides, the CDR3 is TGTGCCAGCAGTTTTATTATAGGTAGTGCGGCAATGAACACTGAAGCTTTCTTT. This sequence encodes CASSFIIGSAAMNTEAFF. The full variable domain, rest sourced from reference TRBV28 and TRBJ1-1, is DVKVTQSSRYLVKRTGEKVFLECVQDMDHENMFWYRQDPGLGLRLIYFSYDVKMKEKGDIPEGYSVSREKKERFSLILESASTNQTSMYLCASSFIIGSAAMNTEAFFGQGTRLTVV.

The V gene is TRBV7-2, the J gene TRBJ1-5, with D possibly TRBD1 on 6 matching bases. The V gene lost 5 bases and the J gene lost 3 bases, with 20 bases spanning the gap. CDR1 and CDR2 from the germline V gene are SGHTA and FQGNSA. CDR3 length equals 17 residues. CDR3 DNA: TGTGCCAGCAGCCCGTCGGCGGGGAGGGGGAACAATCAGCCCCAGCATTTT. This sequence encodes CASSPSAGRGNNQPQHF.

J is TRBJ2-3 and V is TRBV19, with 13 bases identical to TRBD2. This CDR3 has 18 amino acids. V lost 2 bases, J lost 5 bases, and 10 bases stayed unmatched. Germline values: CDR1 LNHDA, CDR2 SQIVND (reference sequence). Here the CDR3 reads CASSIYPLLAGGIDTQYF. The CDR3 nucleotides read TGTGCCAGTAGTATATACCCCCTACTAGCGGGGGGGATAGATACGCAGTATTTT.

J is TRBJ2-1 and V is TRBV5-6; D unclear. There are 16 residues in the CDR3. The V end was cut by 2 bases, the J end by 3 bases, with 15 bases between. Germline V gene data show CDR1 as SGHDT and CDR2 as YYEEEE. The CDR3 region has the DNA TGTGCCAGCAGCTTTCGGTCCCGCATCTACTACAATGAGCAGTTCTTC. It specifies CASSFRSRIYYNEQFF.

The rearrangement joins TRBV7-8 to TRBJ2-1; D might be TRBD2 (6 bases). CDR3 size: 14 residues. Germline values: CDR1 SGHVS, CDR2 FQNEAQ. Trimming left V 5 bases short and J 1 base short, with 9 bases between. The CDR3 DNA reads as TGTGCCAGCAGCCTTAGCGGATCCTACAATGAGCAGTTCTTC. Encoded protein: CASSLSGSYNEQFF.

The chain uses TRBV15 and TRBJ2-7, with 7 bases fitting TRBD1. V shed 1 base and J 6 bases; nucleotides not matched to a gene: 3. Looked up from germline, CDR1 is LNHNV and CDR2 is YYDKDF (reference sequence). The CDR3 totals 13 residues. CDR3 coding DNA: TGTGCCACCAGCAGAGTGCCAGGGGGCGAGCAGTACTTC. It translates to CATSRVPGGEQYF.

The rearrangement links TRBV28 to TRBJ2-4; the D is unclear. Germline V CDR1 and CDR2: MDHEN, SYDVKM. This CDR3 has 11 amino acids. Between the trimmed V and J ends, which lost 6 bases and 4 bases, there was a span of 4 bases. The CDR3 DNA follows: TGTGCCAGCAGCTTTAAAAACATTCAGTACTTC. Translation: CASSFKNIQYF.

The genes are TRBV9 and TRBJ2-5, with D perhaps TRBD2 (6 bases). Germline V gene sequence: CDR1 SGDLS, CDR2 YYNGEE. V gave up 0 bases and J gave up 0 bases, with 12 bases separating them. This CDR3 is built from 16 residues. CDR3 DNA sequence: TGTGCCAGCAGCGTAGGGGACTTGGGGTACCAAGAGACCCAGTACTTC. Its translation: CASSVGDLGYQETQYF.

The chain links TRBV18 to TRBJ1-4; D not certain. The CDR3 is 16 residues long. Germline-derived CDR1 and CDR2 are KGHSH and LQKENI. Trimming left V 6 bases short and J 2 bases short, with 16 bases between. The CDR3 nucleotides are TGTGCCAGCTCTCAAACTGCCAGGTTTACTAATGAAAAACTGTTTTTT. This sequence encodes CASSQTARFTNEKLFF.

This chain joins TRBV13 and TRBJ1-2, with D maybe TRBD1 (5 bases). CDR1 and CDR2 (germline): PRHDT, FYEKMQ (reference sequence). CDR3 length equals 16 residues. V was clipped by 5 bases and J by 0 bases, with 16 bases between them. CDR3 in amino acids: CASSPRQLWTNYGYTF. CDR3 nucleotides: TGTGCCAGCAGCCCTAGACAGCTTTGGACTAACTATGGCTACACCTTC.